This is a list of T cell receptor beta chains from one sample in a study of T-cell reconstitution after alpha-beta-depleted transplantation in children. TCRdb independently ran MiXCR on the PCR reads; one entry per CDR3 protein. The sample shows about 610,000 distinct CDR3 sequences, 8% to 11% of them seen only once. Source: PBMCs from the stem cell graft donor, taken from the stem cell graft. Source of these receptors: a human donor who donated a stem cell graft to a child with acute myeloid leukemia. CDR3s include the opening cysteine and the closing phenylalanine or tryptophan. D genes are given only for firm matches. Size values are once, few and many counts, or a class for expanded clones, and some rows have none.

v_call: TRBV29-1; d_call: TRBD1; clone_size: few; j_call: TRBJ2-5; cdr3_aa: CSVEEPLGTVKYF
v_call: TRBV7-8; d_call: -; clone_size: many; j_call: TRBJ2-5; cdr3_aa: CASSLDRKETQYF
v_call: TRBV7-8; d_call: TRBD2; clone_size: many; j_call: TRBJ2-1; cdr3_aa: CASSQRTSGAYNEQFF
v_call: TRBV9; d_call: TRBD2; clone_size: few; j_call: TRBJ2-5; cdr3_aa: CASSATASGIQETQYF
v_call: TRBV2; d_call: TRBD2; clone_size: -; j_call: TRBJ2-4; cdr3_aa: CASHMPGLPNEDIQYF
v_call: TRBV7-2; d_call: TRBD1; clone_size: -; j_call: TRBJ1-5; cdr3_aa: CASSSGQGGWGNQPQHF
v_call: TRBV6-1; d_call: TRBD2; clone_size: few; j_call: TRBJ2-3; cdr3_aa: CASSPSHRLAGGEDTQYF
v_call: TRBV30; d_call: -; clone_size: few; j_call: TRBJ1-4; cdr3_aa: CAWKVLEEKLFF
v_call: TRBV20-1; d_call: -; clone_size: few; j_call: TRBJ2-7; cdr3_aa: CSAERRETSTREQYF
v_call: TRBV5-1; d_call: -; clone_size: many; j_call: TRBJ1-4; cdr3_aa: CASSLSGKGEKLFF
v_call: TRBV6-5; d_call: TRBD2; clone_size: -; j_call: TRBJ2-1; cdr3_aa: CASSSFGGRDEQFF
v_call: TRBV7-2; d_call: TRBD2; clone_size: many; j_call: TRBJ2-2; cdr3_aa: CASSLSLFAGAGELFF
v_call: TRBV29-1; d_call: TRBD2; clone_size: -; j_call: TRBJ2-1; cdr3_aa: CSVLDGLAGGGWSEQFF
v_call: TRBV2; d_call: -; clone_size: few; j_call: TRBJ2-7; cdr3_aa: CASSDAPYYEQYF
v_call: TRBV25-1; d_call: -; clone_size: many; j_call: TRBJ2-7; cdr3_aa: CASSESGEDYEQYF
v_call: TRBV6-5; d_call: -; clone_size: many; j_call: TRBJ1-1; cdr3_aa: CASSYPPGNTEAFF
v_call: TRBV7-6; d_call: -; clone_size: many; j_call: TRBJ2-5; cdr3_aa: CASRERGADETQYF
v_call: TRBV6-1; d_call: -; clone_size: few; j_call: TRBJ2-2; cdr3_aa: CASIRSWRGRTTGELFF
v_call: TRBV29-1; d_call: TRBD2; clone_size: few; j_call: TRBJ2-3; cdr3_aa: CSVLAGFTDTQYF
v_call: TRBV29-1; d_call: -; clone_size: -; j_call: TRBJ2-3; cdr3_aa: CSVRAEDTQYF
v_call: TRBV29-1; d_call: TRBD2; clone_size: -; j_call: TRBJ2-1; cdr3_aa: CSVERTRSEPQDEQFF
v_call: TRBV18; d_call: TRBD2; clone_size: many; j_call: TRBJ2-2; cdr3_aa: CASSPSASGSNTGELFF
v_call: TRBV27; d_call: TRBD2; clone_size: -; j_call: TRBJ2-1; cdr3_aa: CASRSLAGGEQFF
v_call: TRBV4-2; d_call: -; clone_size: -; j_call: TRBJ2-3; cdr3_aa: CASSTAVPDTQYF
v_call: TRBV6-1; d_call: -; clone_size: -; j_call: TRBJ2-5; cdr3_aa: CASSEWRLQETQYF